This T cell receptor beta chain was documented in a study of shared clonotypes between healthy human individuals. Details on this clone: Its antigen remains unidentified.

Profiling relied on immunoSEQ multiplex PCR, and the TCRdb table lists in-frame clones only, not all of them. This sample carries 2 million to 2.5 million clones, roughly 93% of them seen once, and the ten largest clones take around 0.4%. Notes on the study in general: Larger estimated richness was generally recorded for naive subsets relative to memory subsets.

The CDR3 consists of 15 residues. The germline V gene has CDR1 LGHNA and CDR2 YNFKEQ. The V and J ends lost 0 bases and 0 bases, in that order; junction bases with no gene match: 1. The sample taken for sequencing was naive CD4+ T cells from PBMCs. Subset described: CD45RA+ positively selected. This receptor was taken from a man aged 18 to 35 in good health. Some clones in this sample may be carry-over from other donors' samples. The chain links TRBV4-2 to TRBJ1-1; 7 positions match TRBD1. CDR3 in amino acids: CASSQDQGVNTEAFF. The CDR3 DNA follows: TGTGCCAGCAGCCAAGATCAGGGGGTGAACACTGAAGCTTTCTTT.